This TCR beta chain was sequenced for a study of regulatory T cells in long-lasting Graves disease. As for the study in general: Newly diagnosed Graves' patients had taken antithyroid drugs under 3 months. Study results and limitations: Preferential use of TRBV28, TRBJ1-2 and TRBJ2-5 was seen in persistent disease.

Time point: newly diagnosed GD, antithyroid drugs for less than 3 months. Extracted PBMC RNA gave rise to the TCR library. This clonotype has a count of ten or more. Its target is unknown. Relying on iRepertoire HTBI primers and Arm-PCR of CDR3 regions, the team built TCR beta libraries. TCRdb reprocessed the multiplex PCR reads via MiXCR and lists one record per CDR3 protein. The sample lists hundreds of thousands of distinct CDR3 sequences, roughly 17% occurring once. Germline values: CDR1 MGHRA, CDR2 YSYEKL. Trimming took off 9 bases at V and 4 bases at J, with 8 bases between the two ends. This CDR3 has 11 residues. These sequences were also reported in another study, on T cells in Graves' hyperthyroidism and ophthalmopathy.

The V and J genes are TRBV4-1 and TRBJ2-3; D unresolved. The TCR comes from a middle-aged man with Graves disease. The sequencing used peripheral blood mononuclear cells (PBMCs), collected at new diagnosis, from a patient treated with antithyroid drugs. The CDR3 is CASPSPDTQYF. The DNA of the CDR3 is TGCGCCAGTCCATCTCCAGATACGCAGTATTTT.